The present T cell receptor beta chain was sequenced within a study of CD4 T cells in relation to SARS-CoV-2 and coronaviruses. Study at large: After nine to eleven days of antigen culture, PBMC TCR beta CDR3s were sequenced. Crossreactive spike epitopes shared across donors were mapped to their HLA restriction.

Sequencing was performed with immunoSEQ multiplex PCR; in TCRdb, only in-frame clones are kept and a portion is missing. The data contain approximately 41,000 clones, under 90% of them singletons. Naive or memory CD4+ cells were cultured 1:1 with T cell-depleted PBMCs plus CEF. Germline CDR1 MDHEN, CDR2 SYDVKM. V was trimmed by 3 bases and J by 5 bases, leaving 7 bases between them. This CDR3 region has 12 residues. Comments on this clone: Its antigen is unidentified.

The sequenced sample was naive CD4+ T cells from PBMCs, cultured in vitro. Subset indicated: naive CD4+ T cells isolated by negative enrichment. The V and J genes are TRBV28 and TRBJ1-2; no firm D call. This sequence originates from an adult with COVID-19. The CDR3 loop reads CASSFSGYGYTF. The CDR3 DNA sequence: TGTGCCAGCAGTTTCTCCGGGTATGGCTACACCTTC.